The sequence of this T cell receptor (beta chain) was determined in a study of T cells in Graves' hyperthyroidism and ophthalmopathy. After removal of 6 bases from V and 3 bases from J, the junction contained 7 bases not matched to a gene. The CDR3 is 14 residues long. Looked up from germline, CDR1 is DFQATT and CDR2 is SNEGSKA (reference sequence). This clonotype has a count of ten or more. Amplification of TCR beta CDR3 regions was performed using RNA transcripts as template. When the TCR CDR3 underwent first-round RT-PCR, the HTBI primer set was used. TCRdb re-called the multiplex PCR reads with MiXCR, one entry per CDR3 protein. The profile shows roughly 750,000 distinct CDR3 sequences, around 17% of them singletons.

Sequenced input: blood. The receptor was derived from a young man with Graves' hyperthyroidism. This chain links TRBV20-1 with TRBJ2-1; 8 bases agree with TRBD1. The CDR3 DNA follows: TGCAGTGCCCAAACAGGGGGACTCTACAATGAGCAGTTCTTC. Protein product: CSAQTGGLYNEQFF.